The sequence of this TCR beta chain was determined in a study of blood T cell repertoires in COVID-19. About the research overall: T cells, B-cell-depleted T cells, or PBMCs supplied cDNA or gDNA.

Participants spanned ages about 18 to 90 years and resided in some 22 US areas. Clinical histories supplied by participants themselves formed the basis of cohort assignment. Generated by immunoSEQ multiplex PCR, the TCRdb table keeps only in-frame clones and is missing some. The sample contains around 500,000 clones, roughly 90% of which appear only once. The specimen sequenced was PBMCs or T cells enriched from blood (not recorded which). The TCR sequence derives from a woman in her thirties or forties who had recovered from COVID-19.

CDR3: CASYLGELFF. The CDR3 DNA reads as TGTGCCAGTTACTTAGGGGAGCTGTTTTTT. The chain employs TRBV19 and TRBJ2-2, with unresolved D. Germline CDR1 LNHDA, CDR2 SQIVND (reference sequence). V lost 8 bases, J lost 8 bases, and 6 bases lay in between. The CDR3 has 10 residues.